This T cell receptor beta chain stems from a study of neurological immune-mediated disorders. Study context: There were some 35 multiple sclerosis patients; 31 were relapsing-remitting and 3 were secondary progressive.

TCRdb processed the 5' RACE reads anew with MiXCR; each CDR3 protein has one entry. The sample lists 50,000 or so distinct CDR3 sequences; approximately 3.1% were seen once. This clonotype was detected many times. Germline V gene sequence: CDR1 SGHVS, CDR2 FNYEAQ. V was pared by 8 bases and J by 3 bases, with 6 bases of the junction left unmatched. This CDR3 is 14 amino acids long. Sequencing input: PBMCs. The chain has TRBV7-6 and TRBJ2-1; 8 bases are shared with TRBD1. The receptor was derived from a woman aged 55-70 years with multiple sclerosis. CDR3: CASLQGENYNEQFF. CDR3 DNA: TGTGCCAGCCTACAGGGGGAAAACTACAATGAGCAGTTCTTC.